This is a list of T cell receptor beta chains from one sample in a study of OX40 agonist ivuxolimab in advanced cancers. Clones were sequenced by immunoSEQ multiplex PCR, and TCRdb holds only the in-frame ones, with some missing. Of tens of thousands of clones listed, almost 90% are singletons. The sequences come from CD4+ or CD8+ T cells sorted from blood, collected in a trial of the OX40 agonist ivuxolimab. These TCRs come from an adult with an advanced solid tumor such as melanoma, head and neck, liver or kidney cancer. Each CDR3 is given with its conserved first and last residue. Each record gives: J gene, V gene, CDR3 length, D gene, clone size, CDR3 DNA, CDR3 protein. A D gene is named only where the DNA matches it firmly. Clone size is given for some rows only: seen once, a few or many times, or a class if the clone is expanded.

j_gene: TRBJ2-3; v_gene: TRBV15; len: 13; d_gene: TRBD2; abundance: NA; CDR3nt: TGTGCCGTACTAGCGGGAGGCACAGATACGCAGTATTTT; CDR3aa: CAVLAGGTDTQYF
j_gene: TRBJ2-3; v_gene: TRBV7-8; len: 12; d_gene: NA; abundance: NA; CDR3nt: TGTGCCAGCAGCCCGGGCACAGATACGCAGTATTTT; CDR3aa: CASSPGTDTQYF
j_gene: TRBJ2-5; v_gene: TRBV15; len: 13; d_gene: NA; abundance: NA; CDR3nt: TGTGCCACCAGCGGACACAGGAAAGAGACCCAGTACTTC; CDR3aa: CATSGHRKETQYF
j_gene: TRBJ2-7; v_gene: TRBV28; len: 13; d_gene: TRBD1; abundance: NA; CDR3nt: TGTGCCAGCAGGCTACCGGGACAGATGGAGCAGTACTTC; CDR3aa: CASRLPGQMEQYF
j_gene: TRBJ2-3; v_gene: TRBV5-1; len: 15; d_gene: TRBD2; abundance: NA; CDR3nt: TGCGCCAGCAGCTACGTTAGCGGGACCACAGATACGCAGTATTTT; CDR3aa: CASSYVSGTTDTQYF
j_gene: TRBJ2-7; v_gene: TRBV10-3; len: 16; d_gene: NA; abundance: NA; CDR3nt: TGTGCCATCAGTGAGTCGAGTTCCCGGGCCTCCTACGAGCAGTACTTC; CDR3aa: CAISESSSRASYEQYF
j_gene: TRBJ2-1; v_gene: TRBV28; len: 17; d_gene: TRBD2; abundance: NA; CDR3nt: TGTGCCAGCAGTTTATCCCTTCGGACTAGCTCCTACAATGAGCAGTTCTTC; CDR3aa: CASSLSLRTSSYNEQFF
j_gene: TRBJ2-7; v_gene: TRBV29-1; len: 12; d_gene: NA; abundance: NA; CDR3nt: TGCAGCGTTGAGGCGGGATACTACGAGCAGTACTTC; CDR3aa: CSVEAGYYEQYF
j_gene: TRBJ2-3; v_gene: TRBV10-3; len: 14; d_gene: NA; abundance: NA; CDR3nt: TGTGCCATCAACGTCGGGGGCGGCACAGATACGCAGTATTTT; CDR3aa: CAINVGGGTDTQYF
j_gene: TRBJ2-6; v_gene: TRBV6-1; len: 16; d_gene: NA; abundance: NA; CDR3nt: TGTGCCAGCAGTGATCTTTTACGAGGGGGGGCCAACGTCCTGACTTTC; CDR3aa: CASSDLLRGGANVLTF
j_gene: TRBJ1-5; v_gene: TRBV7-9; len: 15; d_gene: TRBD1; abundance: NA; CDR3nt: TGTGCCAGCAGCTTAACAGGGGCTAGTTATCAGCCCCAGCATTTT; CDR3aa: CASSLTGASYQPQHF
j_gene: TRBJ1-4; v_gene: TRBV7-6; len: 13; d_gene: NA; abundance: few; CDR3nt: TGTGCCAGCAGCCCGGGGTTTGGGGAAAAACTGTTTTTT; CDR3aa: CASSPGFGEKLFF
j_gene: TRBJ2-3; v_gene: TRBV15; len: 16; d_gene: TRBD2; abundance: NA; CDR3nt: TGTGCCACCAGCCCTGGGGTAGCGGGAGGGCCAGATACGCAGTATTTT; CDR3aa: CATSPGVAGGPDTQYF